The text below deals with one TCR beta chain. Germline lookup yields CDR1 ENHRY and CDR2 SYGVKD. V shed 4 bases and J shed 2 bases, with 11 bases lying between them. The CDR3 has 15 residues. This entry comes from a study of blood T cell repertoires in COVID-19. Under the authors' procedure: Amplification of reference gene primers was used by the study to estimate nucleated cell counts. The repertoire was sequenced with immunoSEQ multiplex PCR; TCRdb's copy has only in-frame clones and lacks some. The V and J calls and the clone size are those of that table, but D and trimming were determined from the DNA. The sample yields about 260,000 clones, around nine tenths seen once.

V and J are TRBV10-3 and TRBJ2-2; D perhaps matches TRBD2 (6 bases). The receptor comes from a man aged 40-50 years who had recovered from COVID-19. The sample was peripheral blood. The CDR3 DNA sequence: TGTGCCATCAGTGTTGTGGGGGGTAACACCGGGGAGCTGTTTTTT. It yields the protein CAISVVGGNTGELFF.